This T cell receptor (beta chain) originates from a study of T-cell reconstitution after alpha-beta-depleted transplantation in children. Unique molecular identifiers were incorporated into the prepared TCRbeta library. TCRdb reanalysed the PCR reads using MiXCR and keeps one entry per CDR3 protein. The sample has around 87,000 distinct CDR3 sequences, about 8% seen once; the top ten hold about 7%. The CDR3 sequence is 13 residues long. V gave up 6 bases and J gave up 1 base, with 6 bases separating them. CDR1 is ENHRY and CDR2 is SYGVKD in the germline V gene. This clonotype was seen at least ten times.

The origin of this receptor is a human donor who donated a stem cell graft to a child with congenital amegakaryocytic thrombocytopenia. The chain uses TRBV10-3 and TRBJ2-2; D might be TRBD1 (6 bases). The sequences come from PBMCs from the stem cell graft donor, collected from the stem cell graft. CDR3 nucleotides: TGTGCCATCAGGACAGGGAACACCGGGGAGCTGTTTTTT. Translated, it gives CAIRTGNTGELFF.